This TCR beta chain was sequenced in a study of blood T cells in healthy people across ages (dated by TCRdb to between 2014 and 2016). A note on the overall study: In model experiments, roughly one uniquely barcoded TCR beta cDNA molecule per two T cells was captured by template switching. To avoid experimental bias, donors of different ages were spread randomly across the sequencing lanes. Using the same blood draw, the study looked at two additional independent replicas of 1 million unique cDNA reads for two donors, one aged 18 to 30 and the other aged 80 or older. Four age groups were formed from the donors: young (average 16 years), middle-aged (less than 40), aged (roughly 58) and long-lived (82). The study measured age-related changes in TCR beta repertoire diversity using deep sequencing normalized with unique cDNA molecular identifiers.

Study-wide conclusions, independent of this receptor: Total diversity estimates from one million sequenced T cells were considered lower bounds and underestimates. Compared with the aged group, more naive CD4+ T cells, fewer expanded clones and increased TCR diversity were shown by the long-lived group, suggesting age selection. Because donor CMV infection status was unknown, age-related changes in expanded clonotypes were potentially confounded. There was a strong correlation between observed TCR beta diversity and the percentage of naive T cells measured by flow cytometry. Bulk unsorted PBMC profiling prevented conclusive comparison of naive and antigen-experienced compartments. Observed TCR beta diversity per million T cells fell roughly linearly with age, and a significant reduction was already apparent by age around 40.

Systemically healthy Caucasian individuals from Russia, some 38 in total and aged about 6 to 90 years, were included as donors. Each donor gave 8 to 10 milliliters of peripheral blood, collected into EDTA-treated Vacutainer tubes. Ficoll-Paque density-gradient centrifugation was used to isolate PBMCs, with at least 6.5 million per sample. Total RNA was extracted from PBMCs with Trizol reagent, with at least 6 micrograms obtained per sample. For every donor, an aliquot of PBMCs went through flow cytometry to measure the percentages of naive CD45RAhigh/CD27high T cells. The library relied on 5' RACE. TCRdb shows the sequencer as Illumina HiSeq 2500. A second PCR of about 7 to 12 cycles was run with a J-beta primer mix and a sample-barcoded 5' primer. Each TCR beta cDNA molecule received a unique molecular identifier from a template-switch 5' adaptor carrying 12 random nucleotides. Each sample yielded at least 2.5 million CDR3-containing paired-end reads. The Mint cDNA synthesis kit, primed by a TRBC-specific oligonucleotide, was used to synthesize first-strand cDNA from all RNA. All cDNA was treated with uracil-DNA glycosylase and then went through a first 18-cycle PCR with the universal primers M1SS and BC2_uni_R. Turning to the authors' computational methods: Each sample was normalized by randomly selecting 1 million high-quality reads, each carrying a distinct molecular identifier. Reads sharing molecular identifiers were discarded rather than binned into consensus sequences. MiTCR, run with a Q25 quality threshold and the strictest error-elimination algorithm, handled CDR3 identification, clonotype clustering and error correction. A nonparametric unseen species model using Euler transformation provided a lower-bound estimate of total TCR beta diversity. The public sequencing data were trimmed at Q25 with fastp and processed into clonotypes with MiXCR by TCRdb, which kept only in-frame beta chains. Every CDR3 protein is listed once, alongside the most common genes and DNA of its rows. What appears here as the V and J calls and clone size reflects TCRdb's work, not the paper's. The table for this sample lists about 1.8 million distinct CDR3 sequences; around 50% of them were counted only once. The ten largest account for roughly 2.1% of the sample.

A word on this clonotype: Its antigen target is currently unknown. Base-call qualities are not available, and no considerably larger clone is one nucleotide away.

The receptor's source is a woman aged 40 to 50 in good health. The sequencing input was blood.

CDR3 region: CASRRESGTEAFF. The sequence in DNA is TGCGCCAGCAGGAGGGAGAGCGGGACTGAAGCTTTCTTT. The chain is assembled from TRBV5-1 and TRBJ1-1, with the identity of the D gene unclear. Counted from cysteine to phenylalanine, this CDR3 has 13 amino acids. Just the 39-base CDR3 DNA is kept, in frame starting at base 1. The junction carries 13 bases between V and J, which are trimmed by 5 bases and 5 bases respectively. The CDR1 and CDR2 encoded by the germline V gene are SGHRS and YFSETQ.